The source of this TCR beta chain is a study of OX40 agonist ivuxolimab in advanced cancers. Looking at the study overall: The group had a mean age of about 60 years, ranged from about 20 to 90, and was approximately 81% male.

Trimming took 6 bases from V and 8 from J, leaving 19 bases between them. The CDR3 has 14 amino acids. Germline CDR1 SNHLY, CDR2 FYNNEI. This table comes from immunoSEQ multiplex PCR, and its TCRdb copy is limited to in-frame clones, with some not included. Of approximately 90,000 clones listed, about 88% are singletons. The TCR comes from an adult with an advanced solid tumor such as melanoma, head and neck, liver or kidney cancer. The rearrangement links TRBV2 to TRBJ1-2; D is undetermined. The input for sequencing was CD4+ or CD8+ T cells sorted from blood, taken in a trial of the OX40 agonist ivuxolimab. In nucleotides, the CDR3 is TGTGCCAGCAGATCACCGGAGTCGGCGAGGGGCTACACCTTC. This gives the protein CASRSPESARGYTF.